This TCR beta chain was found in a study of shared clonotypes between healthy human individuals. Produced via immunoSEQ multiplex PCR; TCRdb's table is partial and in-frame only. The table has 2 million to 2.5 million clones, 85% to 95% seen once. In germline, CDR1 is SGHRS, CDR2 YFSETQ. Trimming at V came to 4 bases and at J to 6 bases, leaving 2 bases not matched to a gene. The CDR3 has 12 residues. The chain combines TRBV5-1 with TRBJ2-7, with TRBD1 matching over 9 bases. This receptor was identified in a man younger than 35 in good health. Sequenced: naive CD4+ T cells sorted from blood. The subset denotes: CD45RA+ positively selected. The CDR3 DNA follows: TGCGCCAGCAGCCAGGACAGGGGCGAGCAGTACTTC. It encodes CASSQDRGEQYF.